Below are 32 T cell receptor beta chains sequenced from a single sample in a study of cytomegalovirus exposure and HLA in healthy donors. PCR primers comprised 60 Vbeta and 13 Jbeta primers. Clones were sequenced by immunoSEQ multiplex PCR, and TCRdb holds only the in-frame ones, with some missing. The sample lists 100,000 to 140,000 clones; approximately 76% were seen once. The specimen sequenced was PBMCs. The receptors come from a man in his late teens or twenties in good health and CMV-seronegative.

The chain has TRBV25-1 and TRBJ2-7; 11 positions agree with TRBD1. CDR3 size: 12 residues. J lost 9 bases, V lost 7 bases, and 5 bases had no gene match. The V gene's germline CDR1 is MGHDK and CDR2 SYGVNS. DNA of the CDR3: TGTGCCAGCAATGGACAGGGGGCTCGGCAGTACTTC. Its protein is CASNGQGARQYF.

The J gene is TRBJ2-1, the V gene TRBV6-1; D is unclear. This CDR3 contains 15 residues. The V end lost 7 bases, the J end lost 7 bases, and 20 bases lay between the germline ends. Germline CDR1 is MNHNS and CDR2 is SASEGT. For the CDR3, the DNA is TGTGCCAGCATCCAGACTGAGAGGCTGTTTAATGAGCAGTTCTTC. Amino acids: CASIQTERLFNEQFF.

The CDR3: CASSPESYEQYF. CDR3 DNA sequence: TGTGCCAGCTCACCGGAGTCGTACGAGCAGTACTTC. The chain couples TRBV18 to TRBJ2-7; D remains ambiguous. The CDR3 sequence is 12 residues long. Germline CDR1 reads KGHSH; CDR2 reads LQKENI. Trimming took 3 bases from V and 4 from J, leaving 7 bases between them.

The chain is built from TRBV15 and TRBJ1-5, with D tentatively TRBD1 (5 bases). Per the germline V gene, CDR1 is LNHNV and CDR2 is YYDKDF (reference sequence). Trimming left V 2 bases short and J 7 bases short, with 18 bases between. The CDR3 runs 16 residues. In nucleotides, the CDR3 is TGTGCCACCAGCAGATATTGGGGAGGGGCCCGCCAGCCCCAGCATTTT. Encoded protein: CATSRYWGGARQPQHF.

The chain recombines TRBV5-5 with TRBJ1-4; 10 bases agree with TRBD1. Trimming cost V 4 bases and J 3 bases; bases outside gene matches: 3. Germline V gives CDR1 SGHKS, CDR2 YYEKEE (reference sequence). The CDR3 spans 15 residues. CDR3 residues: CASSRGTGANEKLFF. CDR3 bases: TGTGCCAGCAGCCGCGGGACAGGGGCTAATGAAAAACTGTTTTTT.

This chain links TRBV9 with TRBJ1-6; tentatively, D is TRBD1 (6 bases). This CDR3 has 16 residues. Trimming removed 4 bases at V and 0 bases at J, with 11 bases between. Germline loops: CDR1 SGDLS, CDR2 YYNGEE. CDR3 nucleotide sequence: TGTGCCAGCAGCCTAGGACAGAGCTCCTATAATTCACCCCTCCACTTT. Its translation is CASSLGQSSYNSPLHF.

This chain links TRBV28 with TRBJ1-2; no clear D gene. With 6 bases removed from V and 0 bases from J, the gap between germline ends came to 8 bases. Germline V gives CDR1 MDHEN, CDR2 SYDVKM. CDR3 length: 13 residues. CDR3 amino acids: CASRIGSNYGYTF. CDR3 sequence (DNA): TGTGCCAGCAGAATCGGTTCTAACTATGGCTACACCTTC.

The gene calls are TRBV7-2 and TRBJ1-4, with 7 bases aligning to TRBD1. Trimming took 1 base from V and 5 from J; bases not matched to a gene: 10. This CDR3 comprises 17 residues. Germline loops: CDR1 SGHTA, CDR2 FQGNSA. CDR3 region: CASSLVGRGQANEKLFF. CDR3 DNA sequence: TGTGCCAGCAGCTTAGTAGGAAGGGGGCAGGCGAATGAAAAACTGTTTTTT.

The J gene is TRBJ2-5, the V gene TRBV13, with 7 bases matching TRBD1. Germline CDR1 is PRHDT and CDR2 is FYEKMQ (reference sequence). The CDR3 runs to 15 residues. V was clipped by 5 bases and J by 2 bases; unmatched bases: 8. CDR3 sequence: CASSPGQALQETQYF. CDR3 nucleotide sequence: TGTGCCAGCAGCCCCGGACAGGCGTTACAAGAGACCCAGTACTTC.

J is TRBJ2-2 and V is TRBV28; tentative D call: TRBD2 (6 bases). The V gene's germline CDR1 is MDHEN and CDR2 SYDVKM. CDR3 length equals 15 residues. V was clipped by 5 bases and J by 5 bases, with 15 bases between them. The DNA for the CDR3 is TGTGCCAGCAGTGGCTGGAGGGGCGGGACCGGGGAGCTGTTTTTT. It encodes CASSGWRGGTGELFF.

This rearrangement joins TRBV9 to TRBJ2-2; D may be TRBD1 (5 bases). Germline CDR1 and CDR2: SGDLS and YYNGEE. V was shortened by 0 bases and J by 7 bases, with 7 bases between the two germline ends. The CDR3 length is 13 residues. The CDR3 sequence: CASSVVGHGELFF. The DNA for the CDR3 is TGTGCCAGCAGCGTAGTAGGACACGGGGAGCTGTTTTTT.

The chain is built from TRBV5-1 and TRBJ2-6; no firm D call. The CDR3 runs to 15 residues. V lost 2 bases, J lost 2 bases, and 8 bases lay in between. CDR1 is SGHRS and CDR2 is YFSETQ in the germline V gene. The CDR3 region has the DNA TGCGCCAGCAGCTTCGGGTCCGCTGGGGCCAACGTCCTGACTTTC. Translating gives CASSFGSAGANVLTF.

This chain joins TRBV7-6 and TRBJ2-5, with 9 bases fitting TRBD1. The assigned J gene may be wrong: the sequence end matches TRBJ2-7 better. CDR1 and CDR2 from the germline V gene are SGHVS and FNYEAQ. CDR3 length equals 15 residues. The CDR3 loop is CASSPFPGQGYEQYF. The DNA for the CDR3 is TGTGCCAGCAGCCCCTTTCCGGGACAGGGCTACGAGCAGTACTTC.

The rearrangement uses TRBV27 and TRBJ2-5; no firm D call. Trimming took 4 bases from V and 4 from J, leaving 10 bases between them. Germline V lookup: CDR1 MNHEY, CDR2 SMNVEV (reference sequence). This CDR3 spans 13 amino acids. The CDR3 region has the DNA TGTGCCAGCAGTTCCGTTTTCCCAGAGACCCAGTACTTC. Its translation is CASSSVFPETQYF.

The CDR3 DNA reads as TGTGCCAGCGGGCCCCAGGGGGTGAGCACAGATACGCAGTATTTT. Its translation: CASGPQGVSTDTQYF. V gene TRBV28 combines with J gene TRBJ2-3; 7 nucleotides match TRBD1. Germline V CDR1 and CDR2: MDHEN, SYDVKM. Losses at the gene ends were 8 bases for V and 0 bases for J; bases not matched to a gene: 8. The CDR3 extends over 15 amino acids. The entire variable domain, with the rest obtained from reference TRBV28 and TRBJ2-3, is as follows: DVKVTQSSRYLVKRTGEKVFLECVQDMDHENMFWYRQDPGLGLRLIYFSYDVKMKEKGDIPEGYSVSREKKERFSLILESASTNQTSMYLCASGPQGVSTDTQYFGPGTRLTVL.

This clone was detected many times. Other DNA sequences in the same sample also yield this CDR3. The CDR3 sequence: CATSGPNEKLFF. CDR3 nucleotides: TGTGCCACCAGCGGGCCTAATGAAAAACTGTTTTTT. The chain links TRBV15 to TRBJ1-4, with D hard to call. CDR1 and CDR2 from the germline V gene are LNHNV and YYDKDF (reference sequence). The CDR3 contains 12 residues. Trimming removed 5 bases at V and 3 bases at J, with 4 bases between. Full variable domain (missing parts from reference TRBV15 and TRBJ1-4): DAMVIQNPRYQVTQFGKPVTLSCSQTLNHNVMYWYQQKSSQAPKLLFHYYDKDFNNEADTPDNFQSRRPNTSFCFLDIRSPGLGDTAMYLCATSGPNEKLFFGSGTQLSVL.

The chain is built from TRBV6-4 and TRBJ2-1; the match to TRBD2 covers 9 bases. V lost 3 bases to trimming and J lost 2 bases; unmatched junction nucleotides: 8. Germline loops: CDR1 MRHNA, CDR2 SNTAGT. This CDR3 is built from 17 residues. The CDR3 sequence: CASSELGGGAPYNEQFF. DNA of the CDR3: TGTGCCAGCAGTGAGTTGGGCGGGGGGGCCCCCTACAATGAGCAGTTCTTC.

This sequence joins TRBV18 and TRBJ2-3; weak D call: TRBD1 (6 bases). Germline-derived CDR1 and CDR2 are KGHSH and LQKENI. The CDR3 is 13 amino acids. Between the trimmed V and J ends, which lost 2 bases and 6 bases, there was a span of 9 bases. DNA for the CDR3: TGTGCCAGCTCACCAGTAAGGGGGGATACGCAGTATTTT. Its protein product is CASSPVRGDTQYF.

This chain joins TRBV6-5 and TRBJ1-2; 7 nucleotides line up with TRBD1. Trimming removed 5 bases from V and 4 bases from J; junction bases left unmatched: 4. CDR3 size: 13 residues. CDR1 is MNHEY, CDR2 SVGAGI, per germline. CDR3 in amino acids: CASSAPGGYGYTF. The DNA for the CDR3 is TGTGCCAGCAGTGCCCCAGGGGGCTATGGCTACACCTTC.

The chain is built from TRBV19 and TRBJ1-2, with D unclear. The CDR3 runs to 14 residues. Germline V gene lookup returns CDR1 LNHDA and CDR2 SQIVND (reference sequence). The V gene lost 5 bases and the J gene lost 0 bases, with 10 bases spanning the gap. The DNA for the CDR3 is TGTGCCAGTAGTTGGCAGTCAGCTAACTATGGCTACACCTTC. Protein sequence: CASSWQSANYGYTF.

V is TRBV5-6 and J is TRBJ1-5; D might be TRBD1 (5 bases). The germline V gene encodes CDR1 SGHDT and CDR2 YYEEEE. Trimming shortened V by 4 bases and J by 2 bases, and 13 bases separated the two germline ends. The CDR3 has 15 amino acids. The CDR3 DNA reads as TGTGCCAGCAGCACGCAGGGTATTGGCAATCAGCCCCAGCATTTT. This codes for CASSTQGIGNQPQHF.

The chain combines TRBV6-5 with TRBJ2-1; TRBD1 aligns across 9 bases. The V and J ends lost 6 bases and 5 bases, in that order; junction bases with no gene match: 2. The CDR3 consists of 13 residues. Looked up from germline, CDR1 is MNHEY and CDR2 is SVGAGI. The CDR3 loop reads CASRQGANNEQFF. The DNA for the CDR3 is TGTGCCAGCAGACAGGGGGCCAACAATGAGCAGTTCTTC.

The chain uses TRBV15 and TRBJ2-3; 11 bases are a match to TRBD1. From germline, CDR1 is LNHNV and CDR2 YYDKDF (reference sequence). The CDR3 is made up of 13 amino acids. V shed 8 bases and J 5 bases; nucleotides not matched to a gene: 3. CDR3: CATGTGGRDTQYF. The CDR3 DNA follows: TGTGCCACCGGGACAGGGGGGAGAGATACGCAGTATTTT.

This chain connects TRBV9 to TRBJ2-1; D is possibly TRBD1 (6 bases). V lost 3 bases and J 0 bases, leaving 22 bases between the germline ends. The CDR3 length is 19 residues. Germline V gene sequence: CDR1 SGDLS, CDR2 YYNGEE. CDR3 sequence: CASSGLRDISLSSYNEQFF. The CDR3, as DNA: TGTGCCAGCAGCGGACTTCGGGACATTTCTTTAAGCTCCTACAATGAGCAGTTCTTC.

This chain joins TRBV2 and TRBJ2-3; the D gene is possibly TRBD1 (7 bases). Between the trimmed V and J ends, which lost 0 bases and 1 base, there was a span of 14 bases. This CDR3 region has 17 residues. Germline assignment: CDR1 SNHLY and CDR2 FYNNEI. CDR3 DNA: TGTGCCAGCAGTGAAGCGCGGAGGGGGCCGGGCACAGATACGCAGTATTTT. Residues: CASSEARRGPGTDTQYF. Looking up the rest from reference TRBV2 and TRBJ2-3 gives the full variable domain: EPEVTQTPSHQVTQMGQEVILRCVPISNHLYFYWYRQILGQKVEFLVSFYNNEISEKSEIFDDQFSVERPDGSNFTLKIRSTKLEDSAMYFCASSEARRGPGTDTQYFGPGTRLTVL.

This chain links TRBV7-9 with TRBJ2-3; D remains ambiguous. The CDR3 contains 14 residues. V was clipped by 5 bases and J by 1 base, with 10 bases between them. CDR1 is SEHNR, CDR2 FQNEAQ, per germline (reference sequence). The CDR3 coding sequence is TGTGCCAGCAGCGGTGGCTTTGGCACAGATACGCAGTATTTT. Protein product: CASSGGFGTDTQYF.

This clone has only one observation. The V gene is TRBV11-3, the J gene TRBJ2-2, with 8 bases that match TRBD2. Germline CDR1 is SGHNT and CDR2 is YENEEA. The CDR3 has 20 amino acids. V gave up 1 base and J gave up 4 bases; unmatched junction bases: 17. This chain's CDR3 is CASSLVAGGGPSGSTGELFF. CDR3 DNA: TGTGCCAGCAGCTTAGTAGCCGGTGGTGGGCCTAGCGGGTCCACCGGGGAGCTGTTTTTT.

The rearrangement uses TRBV29-1 and TRBJ2-7; tentative D call: TRBD2 (6 bases). Germline V CDR1 and CDR2: SQVTM, ANQGSEA. The CDR3 loop spans 11 amino acids. Trimming stripped 3 bases from V and 6 bases from J, with 9 bases between. As DNA, the CDR3 is TGCAGCGTTGATCGGGGGAGCGAGCAGTACTTC. Translating it yields CSVDRGSEQYF.

The chain joins TRBV4-1 to TRBJ1-2; 10 bases align to TRBD1. Germline V gives CDR1 MGHRA, CDR2 YSYEKL. The CDR3 is 14 amino acids. J lost 8 bases, V lost 2 bases, and 5 bases had no gene match. Here the CDR3 DNA reads TGCGCCAGCAGCCAAATCGGGACAGGGGAAGGCTACACCTTC. Translating gives CASSQIGTGEGYTF.

The chain joins TRBV6-6 to TRBJ2-7; D unclear. This CDR3 has 16 amino acids. Germline V gives CDR1 MNHNY, CDR2 SVGAGI (reference sequence). Trimming pared 0 bases from V and 0 bases from J, leaving 12 bases between. The CDR3 region has the DNA TGTGCCAGCAGTTACTCGACCATCCGGAGCTCCTACGAGCAGTACTTC. The encoded protein is CASSYSTIRSSYEQYF.

This clone was counted a few times. V gene TRBV6-1 combines with J gene TRBJ2-7, with 7 bases aligning to TRBD1. V trimming: 5 bases; J trimming: 5 bases; junction bases outside the gene matches: 6. CDR1 and CDR2 from the germline V gene are MNHNS and SASEGT. The CDR3 is made up of 13 amino acids. The CDR3 sequence: CASSSTGIDEQYF. CDR3 DNA sequence: TGTGCCAGCAGTTCGACAGGGATTGACGAGCAGTACTTC.

The J gene is TRBJ2-2, the V gene TRBV4-3; 10 bases fit TRBD1. The germline V gene has CDR1 LGHNA and CDR2 YSLEER. Germline trimming cut 4 bases from V and 3 bases from J; bases unmatched to any gene: 8. There are 17 residues in the CDR3. This CDR3 is CASSRFRTGGDTGELFF. In DNA, the CDR3 is TGCGCCAGCAGCCGATTTAGGACAGGGGGGGACACCGGGGAGCTGTTTTTT.